The following is a TCR beta chain sequence with its context. Antigen specificity is unknown. Only in-frame clones appear in the TCRdb table, and some are missing; sequencing was by immunoSEQ multiplex PCR. The sample has about 190,000 clones; approximately 62% are singletons. These data belong to a study of shared clonotypes between healthy human individuals. Across the study: Per donor, three plates held CD4 naive cells, three held CD4 memory, two held CD8 naive and one held CD8 memory.

The donor cohort consisted entirely of Caucasian adults residing in Nashville, Tennessee. CDR1 and CDR2 from the germline V gene are SGHRS and YFSETQ. V shed 9 bases and J 2 bases; nucleotides not matched to a gene: 13. The CDR3 runs to 16 residues. Study findings and constraints: Sequencing depth was expected to influence donor clonotype sharing. Blood alone was sampled, and tissue repertoires likely differ.

Material: memory CD4+ T cells sorted from blood. As to subset: CD45RA-negative fraction. The J gene is TRBJ2-3, the V gene TRBV5-1; 9 bases align to TRBD2. The TCR originated in a man younger than 40 in good health. For the CDR3, the DNA is TGCGCCACCTCGGGTTTGACTAGCGGCAACACAGATACGCAGTATTTT. Translation: CATSGLTSGNTDTQYF.